This T cell receptor (beta chain) was obtained from a study of blood T cells in healthy people across ages. A word on this clonotype: Its specificity is unknown.

Findings and caveats of the study: Roughly linear declines in TCR beta diversity per million T cells occurred with age.

Germline V gene sequence: CDR1 SGHTA, CDR2 FQGNSA. The CDR3 runs 14 residues. V was pared by 7 bases and J by 1 base, with 13 bases between. Together with a sample-barcoded 5' primer, a J-beta primer mix was included in a second PCR lasting about 7 to 12 cycles. MiXCR, run by TCRdb on the 5' RACE reads, gives a single entry per CDR3 protein. The sample has some 930,000 distinct CDR3 sequences, around 29% seen once. These data also featured in a second study, about T cells of mothers and their children. According to that study: Related pairs of mothers and children showed slightly higher, non-significant overlap versus unrelated pairs.

The clonotype originates from a middle-aged woman in good health. The rearrangement links TRBV7-2 to TRBJ1-1, with D unresolved. Sequencing was performed on blood. CDR3 sequence (DNA): TGTGCCAGCATCCCCAGGCTTTCGAACACTGAAGCTTTCTTT. Translating it yields CASIPRLSNTEAFF.